The 14 T cell receptor beta chains given below trace back to one sample, sequenced in a study of blood T cell repertoires in COVID-19. The protocol was immunoSEQ multiplex PCR, while the TCRdb copy is restricted to in-frame clones and leaves out a portion. The table lists about 190,000 clones, more than 70% of them singletons, with approximately 3% in the top ten. Sequencing used peripheral blood. These receptor sequences come from a woman of 80 years or more with active or convalescent COVID-19.

This clone was seen a single time. In nucleotides, the CDR3 is TGTGCCATCATGGATAGGGCAGGGGGCGAGCAGTACTTC. Protein sequence: CAIMDRAGGEQYF. V and J are TRBV10-3 and TRBJ2-7; 7 bases are shared with TRBD1. The CDR3 totals 13 residues. CDR1 and CDR2 from the germline V gene are ENHRY and SYGVKD. Trimming took 7 bases from V and 6 from J; bases not matched to a gene: 9.

The chain has TRBV5-1 and TRBJ2-3, with a tentative D call TRBD2 (6 bases). The CDR3 is 14 residues long. V gave up 7 bases and J gave up 6 bases, with 18 bases separating them. The germline CDR1 and CDR2 sequences are SGHRS and YFSETQ. The CDR3: CASSAGRRSDTQYF. The CDR3 DNA reads as TGCGCCAGCTCAGCGGGCCGGCGGTCCGATACGCAGTATTTT.

V and J are TRBV7-2 and TRBJ2-2; TRBD2 matches 7 bases. The CDR3 runs 13 residues. Germline V CDR1 and CDR2: SGHTA, FQGNSA. V lost 3 bases, J lost 6 bases, and 1 base stayed unmatched. CDR3 nucleotides: TGTGCCAGCAGCTTCCTAGCGGCCGGGGAGCTGTTTTTT. Its protein product is CASSFLAAGELFF.

The chain carries TRBV28 and TRBJ2-2, with 9 bases fitting TRBD1. V lost 5 bases, J lost 2 bases, and 15 bases stayed unmatched. Looked up from germline, CDR1 is MDHEN and CDR2 is SYDVKM. This CDR3 has 19 amino acids. The CDR3 DNA sequence: TGTGCCAGCAGTACGTCCGGGACAGGGAAACTATCAAACACCGGGGAGCTGTTTTTT. Protein: CASSTSGTGKLSNTGELFF.

The CDR3 loop reads CARVRTGEDEKLFF. CDR3 bases: TGTGCCAGGGTGAGGACAGGGGAAGATGAAAAACTGTTTTTT. J is TRBJ1-4 and V is TRBV19; 9 bases agree with TRBD1. This CDR3 spans 14 amino acids. The J segment lost 6 bases and the V segment lost 9 bases, leaving 8 bases of the junction unmatched. Germline assignment: CDR1 LNHDA and CDR2 SQIVND (reference sequence).

The chain uses TRBV7-8 and TRBJ1-6, with 8 bases fitting TRBD1. CDR1 and CDR2 (germline): SGHVS, FQNEAQ. This CDR3 is 15 amino acids long. V was pared by 3 bases and J by 9 bases, with 7 bases of the junction left unmatched. The CDR3, as DNA: TGTGCCAGCAGCTTCCGGACAGGGAAGGGTTCACCCCTCCACTTT. Protein: CASSFRTGKGSPLHF.

J is TRBJ2-3 and V is TRBV5-1; D remains unclear. Germline CDR1 and CDR2: SGHRS and YFSETQ. Trimming cost V 0 bases and J 2 bases, with 7 bases left between them. The CDR3 length is 14 residues. The CDR3 spells CASSLVDNTDTQYF. CDR3 nucleotides: TGCGCCAGCAGCTTGGTCGACAACACAGATACGCAGTATTTT.

This chain links TRBV24-1 with TRBJ2-1, with D possibly matching TRBD1 (6 bases). Germline-derived CDR1 and CDR2 are KGHDR and SFDVKD. CDR3 length: 13 amino acids. The germline V and J ends were trimmed by 8 bases and 4 bases, with 11 bases remaining between them. DNA for the CDR3: TGTGCCACCACAGGGGTAAAATACAATGAGCAGTTCTTC. Amino acid sequence: CATTGVKYNEQFF.

The V and J genes are TRBV18 and TRBJ2-2; 11 nucleotides match TRBD1. CDR3 length equals 17 residues. V was clipped by 3 bases and J by 0 bases; unmatched bases: 3. Per germline, CDR1 KGHSH and CDR2 LQKENI. CDR3 amino acids: CASSPGQGGPNTGELFF. The DNA of the CDR3 is TGTGCCAGCTCACCGGGACAGGGGGGACCGAACACCGGGGAGCTGTTTTTT. Drawing the rest from reference TRBV18 and TRBJ2-2, the complete variable domain is NAGVMQNPRHLVRRRGQEARLRCSPMKGHSHVYWYRQLPEEGLKFMVYLQKENIIDESGMPKERFSAEFPKEGPSILRIQQVVRGDSAAYFCASSPGQGGPNTGELFFGEGSRLTVL.

J is TRBJ1-4 and V is TRBV3-1 (or the pseudogene TRBV3-2), with no clear D. V shed 2 bases and J shed 4 bases, with 14 bases lying between them. The CDR3 is made up of 16 amino acids. In germline, CDR1 is LGHDT, CDR2 YNNKEL (reference sequence). CDR3 nucleotides: TGTGCCAGCAGCCAATATAGAAGCAAGCGTAATGAAAAACTGTTTTTT. It yields the protein CASSQYRSKRNEKLFF.

This sequence joins TRBV28 and TRBJ2-7; possibly TRBD2 for D (6 bases). The V end lost 5 bases, the J end lost 3 bases, and 14 bases lay between the germline ends. CDR3 size: 14 residues. Germline CDR1 is MDHEN and CDR2 is SYDVKM. The CDR3 sequence: CASSLAGRLYEQYF. As DNA, the CDR3 is TGTGCCAGCAGTCTTGCGGGGCGGCTCTACGAGCAGTACTTC.

The V gene is TRBV4-1, the J gene TRBJ2-1; D possibly corresponds to TRBD2 (6 bases). Per germline, CDR1 MGHRA and CDR2 YSYEKL. This CDR3 spans 15 amino acids. Trimming pared 0 bases from V and 10 bases from J, leaving 16 bases between. The DNA for the CDR3 is TGCGCCAGCAGCCAAGATCCCGGGAGCAGGAAAGAGCAGTTCTTC. It encodes CASSQDPGSRKEQFF.

This clone appeared once. The rearrangement uses TRBV9 and TRBJ1-2; no reliable D call. CDR1 is SGDLS, CDR2 YYNGEE, per germline. The CDR3 has 12 amino acids. V lost 2 bases and J 5 bases, leaving 7 bases between the germline ends. CDR3 DNA: TGTGCCAGCAGCGTTCAGAAGTATGGCTACACCTTC. Protein: CASSVQKYGYTF.

The sample holds a few counts of this clone. The rearrangement links TRBV3-1 (or the pseudogene TRBV3-2) to TRBJ1-6, with TRBD1 as a possible D gene (6 bases). The V end was cut by 4 bases, the J end by 5 bases, with 9 bases between. CDR1 is LGHDT and CDR2 is YNNKEL in the germline V gene (reference sequence). The CDR3 contains 14 residues. The chain's CDR3 is CASSPGTNNSPLHF. The CDR3, as DNA: TGTGCCAGCAGCCCGGGGACAAATAATTCACCCCTCCACTTT.